The next 20 T cell receptor beta chains were all read from a single sample in a study of cytomegalovirus exposure and HLA in healthy donors. Generated by immunoSEQ multiplex PCR, the TCRdb table keeps only in-frame clones and is missing some. The sample contains fewer than 250,000 clones, around nine tenths of which appear only once. The sample taken for sequencing was PBMCs. The receptor source for this set is a man between 18 and 29 years old in good health and CMV-seronegative.

The chain is built from TRBV5-1 and TRBJ1-3, with 8 bases matching TRBD1. Germline-derived CDR1 and CDR2 are SGHRS and YFSETQ. V gave up 7 bases and J gave up 7 bases; unmatched junction bases: 10. The CDR3 extends over 14 amino acids. The CDR3 reads CASSVGQGTNTIYF. CDR3 nucleotide sequence: TGCGCCAGCTCTGTCGGACAGGGTACCAACACCATATATTTT.

V gene TRBV18 combines with J gene TRBJ2-1; TRBD2 aligns across 12 bases. CDR3 size: 15 residues. J gave up 6 bases and V 5 bases, and 5 bases lay outside the gene matches. Germline V gene sequence: CDR1 KGHSH, CDR2 LQKENI. The CDR3, as DNA: TGTGCCAGCTCAGAAAGGACTAGCGGGGTCAATGAGCAGTTCTTC. Amino acid sequence: CASSERTSGVNEQFF.

A few counts support this clone. The CDR3 DNA is TGTGCCAGCAGCTCTAGGTCCCGTGCTTCATTGAGCTCCTACGAGCAGTACTTC. Its protein is CASSSRSRASLSSYEQYF. The chain couples TRBV7-2 to TRBJ2-7; D is unresolved. Trimming shortened V by 4 bases and J by 0 bases, and 22 bases separated the two germline ends. Germline CDR1 SGHTA, CDR2 FQGNSA. The CDR3 is 18 amino acids.

The chain joins TRBV5-6 to TRBJ2-7, with D possibly being TRBD2 (6 bases). The CDR3 is 13 residues long. Germline CDR1 is SGHDT and CDR2 is YYEEEE. V was trimmed by 0 bases and J by 3 bases, leaving 7 bases between them. The CDR3 DNA reads as TGTGCCAGCAGCTTGGCTAGCGTCTACGAGCAGTACTTC. It encodes CASSLASVYEQYF.

In this sample, this clone turned up a few times. The CDR3 DNA sequence: TGCAGCGTTATTCTTCAGGGTTTGCAGTACTTC. Its protein is CSVILQGLQYF. V is TRBV29-1 and J is TRBJ2-7; D might be TRBD1 (5 bases). The CDR3 runs 11 residues. Per germline, CDR1 SQVTM and CDR2 ANQGSEA. Trimming removed 5 bases from V and 9 bases from J, with 14 bases in between.

CDR3 nucleotide sequence: TGTGCCAGCAGCCTCACGGGACAGCAAGAGACCCAGTACTTC. As protein: CASSLTGQQETQYF. The V and J genes are TRBV14 and TRBJ2-5, with 7 bases that match TRBD1. Germline CDR1 SGHDN, CDR2 FVKESK. The CDR3 runs 14 residues. The V gene end was trimmed by 4 bases and the J gene end by 2 bases; junction bases not matched to a gene: 4.

CDR3 DNA sequence: TGTGCCAGTAGGCGGGACAGGATAAGCAATCAGCCCCAGCATTTT. Its translation is CASRRDRISNQPQHF. This chain connects TRBV19 to TRBJ1-5; 8 bases line up with TRBD1. The germline CDR1 and CDR2 sequences are LNHDA and SQIVND (reference sequence). J lost 1 base, V lost 6 bases, and 5 bases had no gene match. CDR3 length: 15 residues.

The V gene is TRBV27, the J gene TRBJ1-1; TRBD1 is a possible D gene (6 bases). The V end was cut by 3 bases, the J end by 5 bases, with 13 bases between. The CDR3 is 14 residues long. Germline V gene data show CDR1 as MNHEY and CDR2 as SMNVEV (reference sequence). CDR3 DNA: TGTGCCAGCAGTTTGAGGGGGGGAGGGACTGAAGCTTTCTTT. Its protein product is CASSLRGGGTEAFF.

The V gene is TRBV27, the J gene TRBJ2-3, with D perhaps TRBD2 (7 bases). Germline CDR1 is MNHEY and CDR2 is SMNVEV (reference sequence). Trimming took off 8 bases at V and 5 bases at J, with 14 bases between the two ends. This CDR3 is 13 amino acids long. DNA of the CDR3: TGTGCCAGCGGAGGGGGGGCGGTAGATACGCAGTATTTT. Its protein is CASGGGAVDTQYF.

This chain connects TRBV18 to TRBJ1-1, with no clear D. Germline assignment: CDR1 KGHSH and CDR2 LQKENI. The V end lost 8 bases, the J end lost 3 bases, and 13 bases lay between the germline ends. This CDR3 has 13 amino acids. The CDR3 DNA sequence: TGTGCCAGCCAGGCGTCAGTAGACACTGAAGCTTTCTTT. Protein: CASQASVDTEAFF.

V and J are TRBV6-5 and TRBJ2-1; D is ambiguous. The V end was cut by 2 bases, the J end by 0 bases, with 8 bases between. CDR1 is MNHEY, CDR2 SVGAGI, per germline. The CDR3 totals 15 residues. The DNA of the CDR3 is TGTGCCAGCAGTTACACAGAGAGCTCCTACAATGAGCAGTTCTTC. Its protein product is CASSYTESSYNEQFF.

The V and J genes are TRBV27 and TRBJ2-1, with D tentatively TRBD2 (6 bases). Germline V gives CDR1 MNHEY, CDR2 SMNVEV (reference sequence). The CDR3 is 13 amino acids. V lost 6 bases and J 3 bases, leaving 9 bases between the germline ends. The CDR3 DNA reads TGTGCCAGCAGGTTGGGAGGCTACAATGAGCAGTTCTTC. This gives the protein CASRLGGYNEQFF.

The J gene is TRBJ2-1, the V gene TRBV7-8, with 7 nucleotides matching TRBD1. Germline assignment: CDR1 SGHVS and CDR2 FQNEAQ. This CDR3 contains 15 residues. The V and J ends lost 2 bases and 0 bases, in that order; junction bases with no gene match: 1. CDR3 coding DNA: TGTGCCAGCAGCTTAAGGGGGCGCTCCTACAATGAGCAGTTCTTC. Protein: CASSLRGRSYNEQFF.

The chain recombines TRBV27 with TRBJ1-5, with TRBD1 matching over 8 bases. V gave up 5 bases and J gave up 8 bases; unmatched junction bases: 8. The CDR3 is 14 amino acids. Germline V gene lookup returns CDR1 MNHEY and CDR2 SMNVEV (reference sequence). For the CDR3, the DNA is TGTGCCAGCAGTCTCGGGACAGGAATGGAGCCCCAGCATTTT. Residues: CASSLGTGMEPQHF.

CDR3 region: CASSLERRIYEQYF. The CDR3 nucleotides read TGTGCCAGCAGCTTAGAACGGAGAATCTACGAGCAGTACTTC. The chain combines TRBV7-2 with TRBJ2-7, with D unresolved. V shed 1 base and J shed 3 bases, with 10 bases lying between them. This CDR3 contains 14 residues. Germline assignment: CDR1 SGHTA and CDR2 FQGNSA.

This chain uses TRBV7-8 with TRBJ2-5, with 14 bases lining up with TRBD2. Germline assignment: CDR1 SGHVS and CDR2 FQNEAQ. V gave up 3 bases and J gave up 2 bases; unmatched junction bases: 5. CDR3 size: 17 residues. CDR3 residues: CASSLGLAGAPQETQYF. Here the CDR3 DNA reads TGTGCCAGCAGCTTGGGACTAGCGGGAGCTCCACAAGAGACCCAGTACTTC.

This clone is a singleton in its sample. The chain recombines TRBV6-1 with TRBJ2-3; no reliable D call. From germline, CDR1 is MNHNS and CDR2 SASEGT. This CDR3 is 14 amino acids long. V lost 4 bases to trimming and J lost 2 bases, with 10 bases between them. The CDR3 DNA reads TGTGCCAGCAGTGTTGCGGTTAACACAGATACGCAGTATTTT. Its translation: CASSVAVNTDTQYF.

CDR3 nucleotide sequence: TGTGCCTGGAGAAGGGGGCTCCAGCCCCAGCATTTT. This translates into CAWRRGLQPQHF. The chain links TRBV30 to TRBJ1-5; 7 bases align to TRBD1. The CDR3 is made up of 12 amino acids. The germline V gene has CDR1 GTSNPN and CDR2 SVGIG (reference sequence). V was pared by 3 bases and J by 7 bases, with 3 bases of the junction left unmatched.

This clone appeared a single time. The J gene is TRBJ2-1, the V gene TRBV6-4, with a tentative D call TRBD2 (6 bases). CDR3 length equals 13 residues. V lost 5 bases and J 13 bases, leaving 18 bases between the germline ends. CDR1 MRHNA and CDR2 SNTAGT come from the germline V gene. The CDR3 bases are TGTGCCAGCAGTTGGGATGGGATTAGCGGACAGTTCTTC. Protein sequence: CASSWDGISGQFF.

This clone turned up a few times. The chain combines TRBV7-8 with TRBJ1-5; D remains ambiguous. Trimming removed 3 bases from V and 7 bases from J, with 16 bases in between. This CDR3 is 15 amino acids long. CDR1 is SGHVS and CDR2 is FQNEAQ in the germline V gene. CDR3 sequence (DNA): TGTGCCAGCAGCTTTAGGCCCGGGAGTGGCCAGCCCCAGCATTTT. It translates to CASSFRPGSGQPQHF.